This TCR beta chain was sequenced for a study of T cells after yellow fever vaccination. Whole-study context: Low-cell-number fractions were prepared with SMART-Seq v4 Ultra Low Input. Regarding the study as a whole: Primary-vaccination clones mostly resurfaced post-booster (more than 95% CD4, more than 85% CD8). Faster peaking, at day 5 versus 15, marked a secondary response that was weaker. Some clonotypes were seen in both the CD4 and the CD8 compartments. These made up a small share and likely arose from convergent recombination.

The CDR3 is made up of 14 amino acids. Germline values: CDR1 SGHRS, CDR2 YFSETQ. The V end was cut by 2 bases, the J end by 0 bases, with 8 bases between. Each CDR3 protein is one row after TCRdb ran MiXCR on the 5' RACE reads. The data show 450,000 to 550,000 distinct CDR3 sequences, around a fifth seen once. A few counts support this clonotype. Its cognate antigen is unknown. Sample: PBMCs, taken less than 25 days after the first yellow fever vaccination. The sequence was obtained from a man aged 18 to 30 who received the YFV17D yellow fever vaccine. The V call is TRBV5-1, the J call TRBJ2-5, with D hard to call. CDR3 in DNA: TGCGCCAGCAGCTTACCTCAGAACCAAGAGACCCAGTACTTC. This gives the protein CASSLPQNQETQYF.